Below, 22 T cell receptor beta chains from the same sample are listed, as sequenced in a study of T-cell reconstitution after alpha-beta-depleted transplantation in children. TCRbeta library preparation incorporated unique molecular identifiers. TCRdb reanalysed the PCR reads using MiXCR and keeps one entry per CDR3 protein. The table lists around 200,000 distinct CDR3 sequences, about 6.4% of them singletons, with roughly 3% in the top ten. This sample comprised PBMCs from the stem cell graft donor, obtained from the stem cell graft. These receptors came from a human donor who donated a stem cell graft to a child with Wiskott-Aldrich syndrome.

The sample holds many counts of this clonotype. The chain joins TRBV12-3 or TRBV12-4 to TRBJ2-3, with D unclear. Trimming shortened V by 3 bases and J by 0 bases, and 16 bases separated the two germline ends. CDR3 length: 17 amino acids. The chain's CDR3 is CASSFKAVARSTDTQYF. In DNA, the CDR3 is TGTGCCAGCAGTTTTAAGGCGGTCGCCAGAAGCACAGATACGCAGTATTTT.

This clonotype was recorded at least ten times. This chain uses TRBV24-1 with TRBJ2-2; D remains unclear. The CDR3 extends over 13 amino acids. V was pared by 7 bases and J by 7 bases, with 12 bases between. CDR1 KGHDR and CDR2 SFDVKD come from the germline V gene. The CDR3: CATRALPYGELFF. DNA of the CDR3: TGTGCCACCAGGGCCCTTCCTTACGGGGAGCTGTTTTTT.

Ten or more counts support this clonotype. The CDR3 coding sequence is TGTGCCAGCCACCCCAGCCCGGGACGAATAAACGTCCTGACTTTC. Protein: CASHPSPGRINVLTF. This chain joins TRBV7-2 and TRBJ2-6, with D tentatively TRBD1 or TRBD2 (5 bases each). The CDR3 runs to 15 residues. V was shortened by 8 bases and J by 10 bases, with 21 bases between the two germline ends. Germline V gives CDR1 SGHTA, CDR2 FQGNSA.

This clonotype was seen ten or more times. This chain connects TRBV29-1 to TRBJ2-1; tentatively, D is TRBD2 (7 bases). Per the germline V gene, CDR1 is SQVTM and CDR2 is ANQGSEA. There are 17 residues in the CDR3. The germline V and J ends were trimmed by 4 bases and 7 bases, with 26 bases remaining between them. The CDR3 DNA follows: TGCAGCGTTGGGGGAGGGGGGGGCATTGGCTATATGAATGAGCAGTTCTTC. Translation gives CSVGGGGGIGYMNEQFF.

This clonotype was counted many times. The V and J genes are TRBV29-1 and TRBJ2-3; no definite D call. Trimming left V 2 bases short and J 0 bases short, with 3 bases between. CDR3 length equals 12 residues. From germline, CDR1 is SQVTM and CDR2 ANQGSEA. The CDR3 loop reads CSVETSTDTQYF. The CDR3 coding sequence is TGCAGCGTTGAAACGAGCACAGATACGCAGTATTTT.

Concerning this clonotype: A much larger clonotype is one base distant, so this may be a read error. J is TRBJ2-7 and V is TRBV11-2; D perhaps matches TRBD1 (6 bases). This CDR3 is 12 amino acids long. Germline-derived CDR1 and CDR2 are SGHAT and FQNNGV. This CDR3 is CARSLGTGEQYF. The CDR3 DNA is TGTGCCAGAAGCTTAGGAACAGGGGAGCAGTACTTC.

In the case of this clonotype: A clone one base away is much larger, so this may be a read error. The V gene is TRBV5-1, the J gene TRBJ2-4, with D possibly TRBD1 on 6 matching bases. Per the germline V gene, CDR1 is SGHRS and CDR2 is YFSETQ. This CDR3 spans 14 amino acids. CDR3 residues: CASSVYRAEDTQHF. In DNA, the CDR3 is TGCGCCAGCAGCGTGTACAGGGCTGAGGACACTCAGCACTTC. Using reference TRBV5-1 and TRBJ2-4 for the parts outside the CDR3, the full variable domain is KAGVTQTPRYLIKTRGQQVTLSCSPISGHRSVSWYQQTPGQGLQFLFEYFSETQRNKGNFPGRFSGRQFSNSRSEMNVSTLELGDSALYLCASSVYRAEDTQHFGAGTRLSVL.

Many counts were recorded for this clonotype. This sequence joins TRBV5-5 and TRBJ2-1; D might be TRBD2 (7 bases). The CDR3 sequence is 17 residues long. V was clipped by 3 bases and J by 6 bases, with 22 bases between them. CDR1 SGHKS and CDR2 YYEKEE come from the germline V gene (reference sequence). For the CDR3, the DNA is TGTGCCAGCAGCTCCGAGGGGGGGCTTAGCCCTGGCAATGAGCAGTTCTTC. Amino acids: CASSSEGGLSPGNEQFF.

This clonotype was counted many times. The CDR3 loop is CASRSGQFNEKLFF. DNA for the CDR3: TGTGCCAGCAGATCGGGACAGTTTAATGAAAAACTGTTTTTT. The chain combines TRBV6-5 with TRBJ1-4; 7 bases agree with TRBD1. The CDR3 sequence is 14 residues long. The germline V gene has CDR1 MNHEY and CDR2 SVGAGI. The trim removed 6 bases at V and 4 bases at J, leaving 5 bases unmatched.

The table lists this clonotype with many counts. V is TRBV20-1 and J is TRBJ1-2; 8 bases are shared with TRBD1. Germline CDR1 and CDR2: DFQATT and SNEGSKA (reference sequence). With 5 bases clipped from V and 4 bases from J, the junction kept 6 bases outside the gene matches. The CDR3 spans 13 residues. The CDR3 sequence: CSASGGDGYGYTF. CDR3 coding DNA: TGCAGTGCTTCAGGGGGCGATGGCTATGGCTACACCTTC.

Concerning this clonotype itself: One end of the junction fails to match germline, which may point to a read error. CDR3 bases: TGCTGTGCCTTTGGACTAGCGGGGCGAAACAATGAGCAGTTCTTC. Protein: CCAFGLAGRNNEQFF. The rearrangement uses TRBV20-1 and TRBJ2-1, with 12 bases fitting TRBD2. This CDR3 comprises 15 residues. Germline V gene sequence: CDR1 DFQATT, CDR2 SNEGSKA (reference sequence).

The chain links TRBV18 to TRBJ1-1; D is unclear. Per the germline V gene, CDR1 is KGHSH and CDR2 is LQKENI. The CDR3 contains 13 residues. V was trimmed by 6 bases and J by 3 bases, leaving 11 bases between them. In DNA, the CDR3 is TGTGCCAGCTCTTTTGACCAGTACACTGAAGCTTTCTTT. This translates into CASSFDQYTEAFF.

The rearrangement uses TRBV5-1 and TRBJ2-3; 8 nucleotides align to TRBD1. This CDR3 spans 16 amino acids. Germline values: CDR1 SGHRS, CDR2 YFSETQ. The V and J ends lost 3 bases and 1 base, in that order; junction bases with no gene match: 7. This chain's CDR3 is CASSSDGQGGTDTQYF. The CDR3 DNA reads as TGCGCCAGCAGCTCGGACGGACAGGGCGGCACAGATACGCAGTATTTT.

This clonotype was detected many times. This chain links TRBV6-5 with TRBJ1-2; a possible D gene is TRBD1 (5 bases). The CDR3 runs 12 residues. V was pared by 5 bases and J by 4 bases, with 8 bases between. Germline assignment: CDR1 MNHEY and CDR2 SVGAGI. CDR3 residues: CASSTGGYGYTF. As DNA, the CDR3 is TGTGCCAGCAGTACAGGAGGCTATGGCTACACCTTC.

The sample holds many counts of this clonotype. This chain uses TRBV25-1 with TRBJ1-1; 8 bases are a match to TRBD1. V was clipped by 3 bases and J by 8 bases; unmatched bases: 8. The CDR3 contains 14 residues. Germline CDR1 MGHDK, CDR2 SYGVNS. The CDR3 spells CASSDNGDRSEAFF. The CDR3 region has the DNA TGTGCCAGCAGTGATAACGGGGACAGGTCAGAAGCTTTCTTT.

A few counts support this clonotype. This rearrangement joins TRBV7-9 to TRBJ2-5; no firm D call. CDR3 length: 13 residues. CDR1 is SEHNR and CDR2 is FQNEAQ in the germline V gene (reference sequence). Trimming cost V 5 bases and J 1 base, with 8 bases left between them. The CDR3 DNA reads TGTGCCAGCAGCCTACCTTCCCAAGAGACCCAGTACTTC. Translated, it gives CASSLPSQETQYF.

This clonotype has a handful of counts. A read error is possible here, since a much larger clone lies one base away. This CDR3 is CASSSGTSYGYTF. CDR3 nucleotide sequence: TGTGCCAGCAGCTCCGGGACAAGCTATGGCTACACCTTC. The chain employs TRBV5-6 and TRBJ1-2, with a weak D call TRBD1 (6 bases). The germline CDR1 and CDR2 sequences are SGHDT and YYEEEE. This CDR3 spans 13 amino acids. The V and J ends lost 3 bases and 4 bases respectively, with 10 bases between them.

At least ten counts were recorded for this clonotype. V gene TRBV20-1 combines with J gene TRBJ2-5; 11 nucleotides agree with TRBD1. Per the germline V gene, CDR1 is DFQATT and CDR2 is SNEGSKA (reference sequence). Trimming cost V 4 bases and J 5 bases; bases outside gene matches: 12. The CDR3 has 16 residues. Here the CDR3 reads CSATTGSGQGVETQYF. Written as DNA, the CDR3 is TGCAGTGCTACCACGGGCTCGGGACAGGGGGTGGAGACCCAGTACTTC.

Many counts were recorded for this clonotype. The chain carries TRBV4-3 and TRBJ1-1; D unresolved. CDR1 is LGHNA and CDR2 is YSLEER in the germline V gene. V dropped 7 bases and J dropped 1 base, with 13 bases sitting between them. This CDR3 is built from 14 residues. The CDR3 bases are TGCGCCAGCACCGAAGAAAATAGGAACACTGAAGCTTTCTTT. Its protein is CASTEENRNTEAFF.

This clonotype occurred many times. CDR3 loop: CSARISGSLSGQFF. The CDR3 DNA reads TGCAGTGCTAGAATTAGCGGGTCCCTCTCAGGGCAGTTCTTC. The chain carries TRBV20-1 and TRBJ2-1; TRBD2 agrees at 7 bases. Germline values: CDR1 DFQATT, CDR2 SNEGSKA (reference sequence). J was trimmed by 12 bases and V by 2 bases; bases with no gene match: 13. The CDR3 covers 14 residues.

This clonotype was recorded many times. V and J are TRBV20-1 and TRBJ2-3; D is uncertain. The CDR3 runs 11 residues. The germline gives CDR1 DFQATT, CDR2 SNEGSKA (reference sequence). The V end was cut by 8 bases, the J end by 10 bases, with 16 bases between. The CDR3 reads CSQPPHPPQYF. The CDR3 coding sequence is TGCAGTCAACCCCCGCACCCGCCGCAGTATTTT.

This chain links TRBV3-1 with TRBJ2-3; D gene uncertain. The CDR3 has 13 amino acids. V was pared by 4 bases and J by 6 bases, with 11 bases between. Looked up from germline, CDR1 is LGHDT and CDR2 is YNNKEL (reference sequence). CDR3 sequence (DNA): TGTGCCAGCAGCCCGATGCGTGGGGATACGCAGTATTTT. It codes for CASSPMRGDTQYF.